The 15 T cell receptor beta chains listed next were all sequenced from one sample in a study of cytomegalovirus exposure and HLA in healthy donors. It was with 60 Vbeta and 13 Jbeta primers that the PCR ran. Profiled with immunoSEQ multiplex PCR; TCRdb holds only in-frame clones, not every one. The sample lists 200,000 to 250,000 clones; 60% to 85% were seen once. Material: PBMCs. Every receptor here comes from a man aged 35-49 years in good health and CMV-seronegative.

This clone was counted a single time. V usage is TRBV6-5 and J usage is TRBJ1-2; 7 nucleotides agree with TRBD1. Germline V gene sequence: CDR1 MNHEY, CDR2 SVGAGI. The CDR3 contains 13 residues. V was clipped by 5 bases and J by 4 bases; unmatched bases: 4. CDR3 bases: TGTGCCAGCAGTCCACAGGGGCCCTATGGCTACACCTTC. Its protein is CASSPQGPYGYTF.

This sequence joins TRBV9 and TRBJ2-3; D is perhaps TRBD2 (6 bases). Deletions cut 4 bases from V and 0 bases from J, with 12 bases between. This CDR3 spans 15 amino acids. Germline CDR1 and CDR2: SGDLS and YYNGEE. This chain's CDR3 is CASSKLASSTDTQYF. DNA for the CDR3: TGTGCCAGCAGCAAGCTAGCGTCTAGCACAGATACGCAGTATTTT. The complete variable domain, with remaining parts taken from reference TRBV9 and TRBJ2-3, reads DSGVTQTPKHLITATGQRVTLRCSPRSGDLSVYWYQQSLDQGLQFLIQYYNGEERAKGNILERFSAQQFPDLHSELNLSSLELGDSALYFCASSKLASSTDTQYFGPGTRLTVL.

J is TRBJ2-2 and V is TRBV2, with D perhaps TRBD2 (6 bases). The length of the CDR3 is 15 residues. The germline V gene encodes CDR1 SNHLY and CDR2 FYNNEI. V lost 2 bases and J lost 6, with 13 bases in between. CDR3 coding DNA: TGTGCCAGCAGTGAAAATCAGGGAGGCGCCGGGGAGCTGTTTTTT. Its protein product is CASSENQGGAGELFF.

This clone was found a few times. J is TRBJ2-3 and V is TRBV9; 7 bases line up with TRBD1. This CDR3 spans 15 amino acids. The V gene's germline CDR1 is SGDLS and CDR2 YYNGEE. Trimming cost V 0 bases and J 4 bases; bases outside gene matches: 5. The DNA of the CDR3 is TGTGCCAGCAGCGTAGTGGGAAGGGGGCCAGATACGCAGTATTTT. It translates to CASSVVGRGPDTQYF.

The chain is built from TRBV7-9 and TRBJ2-1; TRBD1 matches at 8 bases. The CDR3 covers 15 residues. Germline V gene data show CDR1 as SEHNR and CDR2 as FQNEAQ (reference sequence). J gave up 10 bases and V 5 bases, and 13 bases lay outside the gene matches. CDR3 region: CASSPADRGLGEQFF. Written as DNA, the CDR3 is TGTGCCAGCAGCCCTGCCGACAGGGGCCTAGGAGAGCAGTTCTTC.

A few counts support this clone. The V and J genes are TRBV7-7 and TRBJ2-1; 11 positions match TRBD2. The J segment lost 2 bases and the V segment lost 4 bases, leaving 7 bases of the junction unmatched. This CDR3 is built from 17 residues. Germline V gene data show CDR1 as SSHAT and CDR2 as FNYEAQ (reference sequence). CDR3 in amino acids: CASSSRGLAATYNEQFF. As DNA, the CDR3 is TGTGCCAGCAGCTCAAGGGGACTAGCGGCGACCTACAATGAGCAGTTCTTC. Full variable domain (rest looked up from reference TRBV7-7 and TRBJ2-1): GAGVSQSPRYKVTKRGQDVTLRCDPISSHATLYWYQQALGQGPEFLTYFNYEAQPDKSGLPSDRFSAERPEGSISTLTIQRTEQRDSAMYRCASSSRGLAATYNEQFFGPGTRLTVL.

In its sample, this clone was seen once. V usage is TRBV11-3 and J usage is TRBJ2-7; D is perhaps TRBD1 (6 bases). The CDR3 contains 15 residues. The V end lost 0 bases, the J end lost 0 bases, and 9 bases lay between the germline ends. Germline V gene lookup returns CDR1 SGHNT and CDR2 YENEEA. CDR3: CASSLERGSSYEQYF. CDR3 DNA sequence: TGTGCCAGCAGCTTAGAAAGGGGGAGCTCCTACGAGCAGTACTTC.

The chain combines TRBV4-3 with TRBJ1-1; unclear D gene. From germline, CDR1 is LGHNA and CDR2 YSLEER. The V end was cut by 0 bases, the J end by 0 bases, with 17 bases between. The CDR3 totals 18 residues. The CDR3 loop reads CASSQDLAVYTLNTEAFF. Written as DNA, the CDR3 is TGCGCCAGCAGCCAAGATCTAGCGGTTTACACTTTGAACACTGAAGCTTTCTTT.

The chain links TRBV5-4 to TRBJ2-5; 11 bases map to TRBD2. The CDR3 consists of 16 residues. The ends lost 4 bases at V and 2 bases at J; junction bases unmatched: 7. CDR1 is SGHNT and CDR2 is YYREEE in the germline V gene (reference sequence). The CDR3 DNA reads as TGTGCCAGCAGCACTCGACTAGCGGGGATACAAGAGACCCAGTACTTC. Amino acids: CASSTRLAGIQETQYF.

V usage is TRBV27 and J usage is TRBJ2-2, with a possible D match to TRBD1 (6 bases). CDR1 and CDR2 from the germline V gene are MNHEY and SMNVEV (reference sequence). The CDR3 runs 14 residues. The V and J ends lost 6 bases and 2 bases respectively, with 10 bases between them. Written as DNA, the CDR3 is TGTGCCAGCAGCCGGACAGTAAACACCGGGGAGCTGTTTTTT. Translating it yields CASSRTVNTGELFF.

Notes on this clone: Other nucleotide sequences in the sample specify the same CDR3. This chain connects TRBV5-1 to TRBJ2-1, with 11 bases matching TRBD2. The CDR3 is 14 amino acids. Germline V CDR1 and CDR2: SGHRS, YFSETQ. V was pared by 4 bases and J by 7 bases, with 4 bases of the junction left unmatched. CDR3 sequence: CASSPGTSGNEQFF. The DNA for the CDR3 is TGCGCCAGCAGCCCGGGGACTAGCGGTAATGAGCAGTTCTTC.

This chain joins TRBV27 and TRBJ1-6; tentatively, D is TRBD1 (6 bases). The CDR3 spans 15 residues. The V gene lost 5 bases and the J gene lost 4 bases, with 12 bases spanning the gap. Looked up from germline, CDR1 is MNHEY and CDR2 is SMNVEV (reference sequence). The CDR3 region is CASSLQGYYNSPLHF. CDR3 coding DNA: TGTGCCAGCAGTCTCCAGGGGTATTATAATTCACCCCTCCACTTT.

The rearrangement joins TRBV5-1 to TRBJ1-1; TRBD1 might be the D (6 bases). The germline V gene encodes CDR1 SGHRS and CDR2 YFSETQ. The V and J ends lost 0 bases and 1 base respectively, with 13 bases between them. This CDR3 region has 16 residues. The CDR3 nucleotides are TGCGCCAGCAGCTTGGATGGGGGGGCGCGGAACACTGAAGCTTTCTTT. This gives the protein CASSLDGGARNTEAFF.

V and J are TRBV5-1 and TRBJ2-5; a possible D gene is TRBD1 (5 bases). Trimming took 2 bases from V and 1 from J, leaving 9 bases between them. CDR1 SGHRS and CDR2 YFSETQ come from the germline V gene. This CDR3 is built from 14 residues. CDR3 in amino acids: CASSFQGTQETQYF. The CDR3 nucleotides are TGCGCCAGCAGCTTTCAGGGAACCCAAGAGACCCAGTACTTC.

A word on this clone: A read error may produce the germline difference seen at one junction end. The chain recombines TRBV7-9 with TRBJ2-1; 8 bases match TRBD1. CDR1 is SEHNR, CDR2 FQNEAQ, per germline (reference sequence). The length of the CDR3 is 15 residues. The CDR3 coding sequence is TGTGCCGGCAGCTTAGGACAGGGAGTTGGGAATGAGCAGTTCTTC. Amino acids: CAGSLGQGVGNEQFF.